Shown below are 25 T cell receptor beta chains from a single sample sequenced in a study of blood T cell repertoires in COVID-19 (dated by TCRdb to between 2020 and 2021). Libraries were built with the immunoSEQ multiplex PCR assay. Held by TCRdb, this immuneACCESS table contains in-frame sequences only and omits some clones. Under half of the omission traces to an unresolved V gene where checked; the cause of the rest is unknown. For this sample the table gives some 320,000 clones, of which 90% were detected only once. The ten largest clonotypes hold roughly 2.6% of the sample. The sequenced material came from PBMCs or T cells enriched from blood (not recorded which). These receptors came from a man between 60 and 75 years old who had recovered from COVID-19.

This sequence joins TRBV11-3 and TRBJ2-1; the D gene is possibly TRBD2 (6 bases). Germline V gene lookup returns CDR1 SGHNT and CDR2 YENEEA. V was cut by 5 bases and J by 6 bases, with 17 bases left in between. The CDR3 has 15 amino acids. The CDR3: CASSHGGAEINEQFF. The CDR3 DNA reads TGTGCCAGCAGCCACGGCGGGGCAGAAATCAATGAGCAGTTCTTC.

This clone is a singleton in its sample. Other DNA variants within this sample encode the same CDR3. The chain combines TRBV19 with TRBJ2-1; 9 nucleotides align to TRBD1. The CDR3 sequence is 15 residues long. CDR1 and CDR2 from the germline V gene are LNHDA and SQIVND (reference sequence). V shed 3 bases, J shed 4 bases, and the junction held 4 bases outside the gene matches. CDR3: CASSIGTGTYNEQFF. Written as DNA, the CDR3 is TGTGCCAGTAGTATCGGGACAGGGACTTACAATGAGCAGTTCTTC.

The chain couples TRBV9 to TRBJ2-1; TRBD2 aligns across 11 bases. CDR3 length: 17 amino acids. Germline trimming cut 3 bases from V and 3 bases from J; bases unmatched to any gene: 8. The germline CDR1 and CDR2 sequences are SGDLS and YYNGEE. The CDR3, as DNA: TGTGCCAGCAGCGCTAAGCGACTAGCGGGGTACTACAATGAGCAGTTCTTC. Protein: CASSAKRLAGYYNEQFF.

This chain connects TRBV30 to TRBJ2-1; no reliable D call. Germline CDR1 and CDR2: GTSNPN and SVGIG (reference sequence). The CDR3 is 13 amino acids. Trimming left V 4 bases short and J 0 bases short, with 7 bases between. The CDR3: CAWTGSSYNEQFF. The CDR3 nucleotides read TGTGCCTGGACGGGTAGCTCCTACAATGAGCAGTTCTTC.

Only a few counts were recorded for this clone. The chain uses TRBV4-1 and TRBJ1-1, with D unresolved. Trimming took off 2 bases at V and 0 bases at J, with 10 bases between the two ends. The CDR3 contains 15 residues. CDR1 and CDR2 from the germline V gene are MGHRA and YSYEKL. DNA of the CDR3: TGCGCCAGCAGCCAAATGGCTTTATTGAACACTGAAGCTTTCTTT. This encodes CASSQMALLNTEAFF.

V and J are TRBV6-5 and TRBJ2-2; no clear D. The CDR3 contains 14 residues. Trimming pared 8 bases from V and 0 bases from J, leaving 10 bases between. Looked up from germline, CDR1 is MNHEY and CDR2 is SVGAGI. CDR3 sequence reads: CASCAIANTGELFF. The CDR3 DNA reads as TGTGCCAGCTGCGCAATCGCGAACACCGGGGAGCTGTTTTTT.

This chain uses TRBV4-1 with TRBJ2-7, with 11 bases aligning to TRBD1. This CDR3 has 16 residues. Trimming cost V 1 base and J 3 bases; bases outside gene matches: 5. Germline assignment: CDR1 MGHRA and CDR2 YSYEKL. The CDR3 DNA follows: TGCGCCAGCAGCCAAGGCCCCGGGACAGGGGGCTACGAGCAGTACTTC. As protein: CASSQGPGTGGYEQYF.

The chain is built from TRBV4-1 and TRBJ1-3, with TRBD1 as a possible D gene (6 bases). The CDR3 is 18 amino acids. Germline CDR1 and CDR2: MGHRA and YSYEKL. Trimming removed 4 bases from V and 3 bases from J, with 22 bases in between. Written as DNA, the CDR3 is TGCGCCAGCAGCCCGAGGAATGCCCAACAGGGTCGTGGAAACACCATATATTTT. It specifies CASSPRNAQQGRGNTIYF.

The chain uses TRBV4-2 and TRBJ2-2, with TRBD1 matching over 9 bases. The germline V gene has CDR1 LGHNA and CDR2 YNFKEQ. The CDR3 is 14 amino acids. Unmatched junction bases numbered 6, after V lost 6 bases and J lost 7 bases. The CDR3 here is CASSWDRELGELFF. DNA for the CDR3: TGTGCCAGCAGTTGGGACAGGGAACTCGGGGAGCTGTTTTTT.

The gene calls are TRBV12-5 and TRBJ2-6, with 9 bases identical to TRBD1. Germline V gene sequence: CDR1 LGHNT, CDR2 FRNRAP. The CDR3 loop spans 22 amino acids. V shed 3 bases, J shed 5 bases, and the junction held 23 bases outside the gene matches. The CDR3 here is CASGFGGALDRGLPAWANVLTF. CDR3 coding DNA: TGTGCTAGTGGTTTTGGAGGGGCCTTGGACAGGGGCCTTCCTGCCTGGGCCAACGTCCTGACTTTC. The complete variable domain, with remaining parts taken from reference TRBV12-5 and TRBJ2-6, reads DARVTQTPRHKVTEMGQEVTMRCQPILGHNTVFWYRQTMMQGLELLAYFRNRAPLDDSGMPKDRFSAEMPDATLATLKIQPSEPRDSAVYFCASGFGGALDRGLPAWANVLTFGAGSRLTVL.

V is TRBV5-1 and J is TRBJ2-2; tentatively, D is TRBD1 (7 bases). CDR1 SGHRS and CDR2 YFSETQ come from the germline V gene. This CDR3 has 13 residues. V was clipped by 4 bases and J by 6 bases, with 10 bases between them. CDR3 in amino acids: CASSPRGAGELFF. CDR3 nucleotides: TGCGCCAGCAGCCCCAGGGGGGCCGGGGAGCTGTTTTTT. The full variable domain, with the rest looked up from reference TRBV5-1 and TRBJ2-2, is KAGVTQTPRYLIKTRGQQVTLSCSPISGHRSVSWYQQTPGQGLQFLFEYFSETQRNKGNFPGRFSGRQFSNSRSEMNVSTLELGDSALYLCASSPRGAGELFFGEGSRLTVL.

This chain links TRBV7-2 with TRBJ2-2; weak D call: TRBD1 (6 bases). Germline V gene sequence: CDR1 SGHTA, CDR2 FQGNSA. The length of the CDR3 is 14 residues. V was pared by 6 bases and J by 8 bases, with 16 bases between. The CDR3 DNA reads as TGTGCCAGCAGATCGGACAGTCGGGTAGGGGAGCTGTTTTTT. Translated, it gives CASRSDSRVGELFF.

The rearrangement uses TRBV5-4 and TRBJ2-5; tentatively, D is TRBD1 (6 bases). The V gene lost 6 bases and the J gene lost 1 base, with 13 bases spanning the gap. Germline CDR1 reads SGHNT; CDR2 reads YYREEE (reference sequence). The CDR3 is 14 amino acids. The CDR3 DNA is TGTGCCAGCACCGATCAGGGGCGCCAAGAGACCCAGTACTTC. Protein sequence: CASTDQGRQETQYF.

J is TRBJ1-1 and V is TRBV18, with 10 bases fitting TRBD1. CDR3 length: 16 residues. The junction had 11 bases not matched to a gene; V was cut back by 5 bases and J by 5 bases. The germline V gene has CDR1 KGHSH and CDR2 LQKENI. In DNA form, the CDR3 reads TGTGCCAGCTCAGCTCGGGACAGGGGATTCTGGACTGAAGCTTTCTTT. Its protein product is CASSARDRGFWTEAFF. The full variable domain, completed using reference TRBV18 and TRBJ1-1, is NAGVMQNPRHLVRRRGQEARLRCSPMKGHSHVYWYRQLPEEGLKFMVYLQKENIIDESGMPKERFSAEFPKEGPSILRIQQVVRGDSAAYFCASSARDRGFWTEAFFGQGTRLTVV.

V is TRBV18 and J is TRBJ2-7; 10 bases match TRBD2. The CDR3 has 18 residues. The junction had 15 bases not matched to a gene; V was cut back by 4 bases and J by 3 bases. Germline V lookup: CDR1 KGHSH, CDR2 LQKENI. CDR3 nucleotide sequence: TGTGCCAGCTCACTTAGAGGGTCTAGCGGGAGCCCTTTCTACGAGCAGTACTTC. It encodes CASSLRGSSGSPFYEQYF.

CDR3 residues: CASSYSGSNEKLFF. As DNA, the CDR3 is TGTGCCAGCAGTTACTCCGGGAGTAATGAAAAACTGTTTTTT. This chain uses TRBV6-5 with TRBJ1-4; D not resolved. Germline loops: CDR1 MNHEY, CDR2 SVGAGI. Trimming left V 0 bases short and J 4 bases short, with 6 bases between. The CDR3 consists of 14 residues.

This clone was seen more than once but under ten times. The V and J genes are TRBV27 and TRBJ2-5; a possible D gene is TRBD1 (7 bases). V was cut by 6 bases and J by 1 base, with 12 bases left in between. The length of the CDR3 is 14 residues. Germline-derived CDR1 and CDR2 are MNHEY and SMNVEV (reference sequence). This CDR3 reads CASSRGTAQETQYF. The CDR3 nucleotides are TGTGCCAGCAGCCGCGGGACAGCCCAAGAGACCCAGTACTTC.

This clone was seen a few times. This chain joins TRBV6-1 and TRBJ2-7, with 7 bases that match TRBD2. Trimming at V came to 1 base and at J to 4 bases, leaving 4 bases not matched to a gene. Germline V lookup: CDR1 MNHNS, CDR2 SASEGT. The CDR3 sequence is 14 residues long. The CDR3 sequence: CASSEGTSWYEQYF. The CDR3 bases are TGTGCCAGCAGTGAAGGGACTAGTTGGTACGAGCAGTACTTC.

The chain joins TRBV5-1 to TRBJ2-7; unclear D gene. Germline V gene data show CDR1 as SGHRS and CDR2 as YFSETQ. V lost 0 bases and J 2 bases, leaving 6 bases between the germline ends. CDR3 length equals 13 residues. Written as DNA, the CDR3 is TGCGCCAGCAGCTTGGACTCACCCTACGAGCAGTACTTC. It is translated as CASSLDSPYEQYF.

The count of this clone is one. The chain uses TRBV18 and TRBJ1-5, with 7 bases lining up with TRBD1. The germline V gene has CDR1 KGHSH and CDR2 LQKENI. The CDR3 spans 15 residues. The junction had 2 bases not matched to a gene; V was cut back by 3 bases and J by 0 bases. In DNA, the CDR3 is TGTGCCAGCTCACCTCAGGGGGTTAGCAATCAGCCCCAGCATTTT. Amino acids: CASSPQGVSNQPQHF.

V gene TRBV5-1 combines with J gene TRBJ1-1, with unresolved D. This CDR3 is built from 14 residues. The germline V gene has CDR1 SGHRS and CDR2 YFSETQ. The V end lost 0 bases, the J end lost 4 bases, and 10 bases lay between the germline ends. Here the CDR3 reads CASSLEPASTEAFF. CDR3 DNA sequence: TGCGCCAGCAGCTTGGAGCCGGCTAGCACTGAAGCTTTCTTT.

In DNA, the CDR3 is TGTGCCAGCAGTTACCCATCTGGGACAGGACCTGAAAAACTGTTTTTT. Translated: CASSYPSGTGPEKLFF. The chain couples TRBV6-2 or TRBV6-3 to TRBJ1-4; TRBD1 agrees at 8 bases. Trimming cost V 2 bases and J 7 bases; bases outside gene matches: 9. CDR3 length equals 16 residues. Germline V gives CDR1 MNHEY, CDR2 SVGEGT.

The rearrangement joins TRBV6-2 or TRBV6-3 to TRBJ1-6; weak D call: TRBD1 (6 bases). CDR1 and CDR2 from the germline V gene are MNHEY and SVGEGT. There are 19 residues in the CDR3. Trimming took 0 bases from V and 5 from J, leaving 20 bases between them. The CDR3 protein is CASSYSMGYFRGNNSPLHF. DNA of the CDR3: TGTGCCAGCAGTTACTCGATGGGCTACTTCAGGGGTAATAATTCACCCCTCCACTTT.

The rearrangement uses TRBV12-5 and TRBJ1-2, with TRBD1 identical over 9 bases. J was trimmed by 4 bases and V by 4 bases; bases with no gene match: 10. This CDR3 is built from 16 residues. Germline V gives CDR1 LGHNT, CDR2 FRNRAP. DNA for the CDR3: TGTGCTAGTGGTTCCACCGAGAGGGACAGGGTCTATGGCTACACCTTC. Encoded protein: CASGSTERDRVYGYTF.

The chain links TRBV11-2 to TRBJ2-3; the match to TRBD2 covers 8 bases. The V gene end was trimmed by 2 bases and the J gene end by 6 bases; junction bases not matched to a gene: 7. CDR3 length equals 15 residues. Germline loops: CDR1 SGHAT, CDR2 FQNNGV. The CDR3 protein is CASSLTGGSYDTQYF. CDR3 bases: TGTGCCAGCAGCTTAACGGGAGGGTCCTATGATACGCAGTATTTT.